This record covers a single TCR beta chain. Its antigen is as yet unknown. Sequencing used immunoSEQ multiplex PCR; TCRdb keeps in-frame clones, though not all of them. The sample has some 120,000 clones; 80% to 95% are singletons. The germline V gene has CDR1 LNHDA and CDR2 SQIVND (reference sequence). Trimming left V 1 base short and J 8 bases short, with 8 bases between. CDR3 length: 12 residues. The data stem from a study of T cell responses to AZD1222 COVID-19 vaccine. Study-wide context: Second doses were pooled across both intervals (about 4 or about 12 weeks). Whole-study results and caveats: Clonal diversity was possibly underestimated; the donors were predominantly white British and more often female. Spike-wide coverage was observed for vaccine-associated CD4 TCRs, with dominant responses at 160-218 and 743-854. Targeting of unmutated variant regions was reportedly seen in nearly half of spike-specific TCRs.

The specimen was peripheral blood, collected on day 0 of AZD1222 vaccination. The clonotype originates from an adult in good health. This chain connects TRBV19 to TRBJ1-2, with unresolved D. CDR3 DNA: TGTGCCAGTAGTATAGTAGGGCGAGGCTACACCTTC. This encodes CASSIVGRGYTF.